The 10 T cell receptor beta chains below all came from one sample that was sequenced in a study of T-cell memory formation after mild COVID-19. TCRdb reprocessed the 5' RACE reads via MiXCR and lists one record per CDR3 protein. The table records about 310,000 distinct CDR3 sequences, approximately 16% of them present only once. The sequenced sample was PBMCs or a T cell subset sorted from them (not recorded which). The source is a man between 18 and 29 years old who had mild COVID-19 (a few samples of this study predate the infection). Cell type and time point are not known.

This clonotype was detected only a few times. The chain employs TRBV7-6 and TRBJ2-7, with a possible D match to TRBD2 (8 bases). The CDR3 has 15 amino acids. Trimming stripped 5 bases from V and 4 bases from J, with 18 bases between. Germline values: CDR1 SGHVS, CDR2 FNYEAQ. CDR3 protein: CASSPGGGQPYEQYF. The CDR3, as DNA: TGTGCCAGCAGCCCCGGGGGGGGACAGCCTTACGAGCAGTACTTC.

This clonotype was detected a few times. The V call is TRBV21-1, the J call TRBJ2-7; the table's TRBD1 call for D was not verified on the DNA. TRBV21-1 is a documented pseudogene. The CDR3 is 14 residues long. CDR3: CASRPGQSTYEQYF. The CDR3 DNA reads as TGTGCCAGCAGACCGGGACAGTCTACCTACGAGCAGTACTTC.

This clonotype was recorded a few times. The chain employs TRBV25-1 and TRBJ1-1; 7 nucleotides match TRBD1. CDR1 is MGHDK, CDR2 SYGVNS, per germline. CDR3 length: 13 residues. V shed 6 bases and J 6 bases; nucleotides not matched to a gene: 7. The CDR3 sequence: CASRATGLSEAFF. CDR3 bases: TGTGCCAGCAGGGCGACAGGGTTGTCTGAAGCTTTCTTT.

This clonotype was observed at least ten times. This sequence joins TRBV6-5 and TRBJ2-7; no definite D call. This CDR3 has 13 amino acids. Deletions cut 0 bases from V and 1 base from J, with 4 bases between. Germline V lookup: CDR1 MNHEY, CDR2 SVGAGI. Written as DNA, the CDR3 is TGTGCCAGCAGTTACTCCGGGTCCTACGAGCAGTACTTC. Amino acids: CASSYSGSYEQYF.

The chain employs TRBV27 and TRBJ1-2; TRBD1 agrees at 8 bases. Germline V CDR1 and CDR2: MNHEY, SMNVEV (reference sequence). The CDR3 covers 11 residues. V shed 9 bases and J 8 bases; nucleotides not matched to a gene: 5. In nucleotides, the CDR3 is TGTGCCAGGGAGGGACAGGACGGCTACACCTTC. Translating it yields CAREGQDGYTF.

This chain joins TRBV28 and TRBJ2-7; the match to TRBD1 covers 7 bases. V was clipped by 5 bases and J by 3 bases; unmatched bases: 4. This CDR3 spans 13 amino acids. CDR1 and CDR2 (germline): MDHEN, SYDVKM. The CDR3 DNA follows: TGTGCCAGCAGTGGGGGACAGAACTACGAGCAGTACTTC. The encoded protein is CASSGGQNYEQYF.

A note on this clonotype: One end of the junction varies from germline; a read error may be responsible. This chain uses TRBV19 with TRBJ2-3, with TRBD2 matching 12 bases. This CDR3 is 16 amino acids long. The germline V gene encodes CDR1 LNHDA and CDR2 SQIVND (reference sequence). CDR3 coding DNA: TGTGACAGTAGTATCGGGACTAGCGGGAGCACAGATACGCAGTATTTT. Protein: CDSSIGTSGSTDTQYF.

This clonotype has a handful of counts. This CDR3 is CASSLKGGRTEAFF. CDR3 coding DNA: TGCGCCAGCAGCTTGAAGGGGGGGCGTACTGAAGCTTTCTTT. The chain carries TRBV5-1 and TRBJ1-1; possible D gene TRBD1, 6 bases. Trimming cost V 1 base and J 5 bases, with 12 bases left between them. CDR1 SGHRS and CDR2 YFSETQ come from the germline V gene. The CDR3 is 14 amino acids.

The rearrangement links TRBV7-9 to TRBJ2-3; tentatively, D is TRBD2 (6 bases). Germline V gene data show CDR1 as SEHNR and CDR2 as FQNEAQ (reference sequence). V gave up 3 bases and J gave up 0 bases, with 10 bases separating them. The CDR3 is 15 residues long. Here the CDR3 reads CASSFGRGSTDTQYF. The CDR3 DNA reads as TGTGCCAGCAGCTTCGGGAGAGGTAGCACAGATACGCAGTATTTT.

V usage is TRBV20-1 and J usage is TRBJ2-7, with D unclear. V lost 3 bases and J 0 bases, leaving 12 bases between the germline ends. Germline assignment: CDR1 DFQATT and CDR2 SNEGSKA (reference sequence). There are 14 residues in the CDR3. The chain's CDR3 is CSARSQMISYEQYF. CDR3 in DNA: TGCAGTGCTAGGTCCCAGATGATCTCCTACGAGCAGTACTTC.